Listed below are T cell receptor beta chains from one sample, sequenced in a study of shared clonotypes between healthy human individuals. Clones were read by immunoSEQ multiplex PCR, and TCRdb kept only the in-frame ones, dropping some. In the table there are some 600,000 clones, approximately 96% of which are singletons. The specimen was naive CD8+ T cells sorted from blood. All receptors come from a woman in her 30s in good health. The CDR3 runs from the conserved cysteine through the conserved F or W. Fields, in order: V gene, J gene, clone size, D gene, CDR3 protein, CDR3 DNA. The D gene is left open where the match is weak. A row's size may be missing; if present it is once, few, many or a size class.

TRBV2	TRBJ2-1	.	.	CASSENQGGSYNEQFF	TGTGCCAGCAGTGAAAACCAGGGCGGAAGCTACAATGAGCAGTTCTTC
TRBV27	TRBJ2-1	.	.	CASSWDGYNEQFF	TGTGCCAGCAGTTGGGACGGTTACAATGAGCAGTTCTTC
TRBV7-3	TRBJ1-4	.	.	CASSLNPHTNEKLFF	TGTGCCAGCAGCTTAAATCCCCACACTAATGAAAAACTGTTTTTT
TRBV6-6	TRBJ1-2	.	TRBD1	CASSRDSGNYGYTF	TGTGCCAGCAGTCGGGACAGCGGTAACTATGGCTACACCTTC
TRBV7-9	TRBJ1-2	once	.	CASSLGVGTGNNYGYTF	TGTGCCAGCAGCTTAGGGGTCGGCACCGGTAATAACTATGGCTACACCTTC
TRBV30	TRBJ1-1	.	.	CAWSVGLTAEAFF	TGTGCCTGGAGTGTGGGCCTAACGGCTGAAGCTTTCTTT
TRBV19	TRBJ2-7	.	.	CASSPGTYEQYF	TGTGCCAGTAGTCCAGGGACCTACGAGCAGTACTTC
TRBV11-1	TRBJ2-7	.	.	CASSLASSTFYEQYF	TGTGCCAGCAGCTTAGCGTCCAGTACCTTCTACGAGCAGTACTTC
TRBV7-9	TRBJ2-3	.	TRBD2	CASSWGGVDTQYF	TGTGCCAGCAGCTGGGGAGGGGTAGATACGCAGTATTTT
TRBV6-5	TRBJ2-7	.	TRBD1	CASSRTGGRYEQYF	TGTGCCAGCAGCCGGACAGGGGGGAGGTACGAGCAGTACTTC
TRBV11-2	TRBJ2-5	.	.	CASSFSPREQYF	TGTGCCAGCAGCTTTTCGCCACGGGAGCAGTACTTC
TRBV27	TRBJ2-1	.	TRBD2	CASSRPASGTYNEQFF	TGTGCCAGCAGCCGCCCAGCTAGCGGGACTTACAATGAGCAGTTCTTC
TRBV28	TRBJ2-2	.	.	CASSFSPGGSPRVFF	TGTGCCAGCAGTTTTTCCCCAGGGGGGAGCCCTAGGGTGTTTTTT
TRBV5-1	TRBJ2-7	.	.	CASSLYVRTYEQYF	TGCGCCAGCAGCTTGTACGTCAGGACCTACGAGCAGTACTTC
TRBV6-1	TRBJ2-1	once	.	CASNLGPLVVFF	TGTGCCAGCAACCTCGGACCCCTGGTCGTGTTCTTC
TRBV19	TRBJ1-2	few	.	CASRGEDYGYTF	TGTGCCAGTCGTGGGGAGGACTATGGCTACACCTTC
TRBV7-8	TRBJ1-5	.	.	CASSLVPDSNQPQHF	TGTGCCAGCAGCTTAGTCCCAGATAGCAATCAGCCCCAGCATTTT
TRBV27	TRBJ2-1	.	TRBD2	CASSLDDGTSLNEQFF	TGTGCCAGCAGCCTAGATGACGGGACTAGCCTAAATGAGCAGTTCTTC
TRBV29-1	TRBJ2-2	.	TRBD2	CSAPGTSGVGELFF	TGCAGCGCTCCCGGGACTAGCGGAGTCGGGGAGCTGTTTTTT
TRBV13	TRBJ2-1	.	TRBD2	CASSGGREGYNEQFF	TGTGCCAGCAGCGGCGGGCGGGAGGGATACAATGAGCAGTTCTTC
TRBV7-9	TRBJ2-7	.	.	CASSLLQSYEQYF	TGTGCCAGCAGCTTATTACAGTCCTACGAGCAGTACTTC
TRBV5-1	TRBJ1-5	once	.	CASSLRGNQPQHF	TGCGCCAGCAGCTTAAGGGGCAATCAGCCCCAGCATTTT
TRBV30	TRBJ2-3	once	.	CAWSTWTKDTQYF	TGTGCCTGGAGTACCTGGACTAAAGATACGCAGTATTTT
TRBV6-5	TRBJ2-7	.	TRBD2	CASSFGLAGTYEQYF	TGTGCCAGCAGCTTTGGACTAGCGGGGACCTACGAGCAGTACTTC
TRBV7-8	TRBJ1-3	.	.	CASSFRGDGNTIYF	TGTGCCAGCAGCTTCCGGGGGGATGGAAACACCATATATTTT
TRBV9	TRBJ2-1	.	TRBD2	CASSGQRDYNEQFF	TGTGCCAGCAGCGGCCAGCGGGACTACAATGAGCAGTTCTTC
TRBV25-1	TRBJ2-2	.	TRBD1	CASSSRTGANTGELFF	TGTGCCAGCAGTTCCCGGACAGGAGCGAACACCGGGGAGCTGTTTTTT
TRBV6-1	TRBJ2-1	.	.	CASRNHYNEQFF	TGTGCCAGCAGGAACCACTACAATGAGCAGTTCTTC
TRBV7-9	TRBJ2-7	.	.	CASSPGWGDYEQYF	TGTGCCAGCAGCCCGGGGTGGGGGGACTACGAGCAGTACTTC
TRBV9	TRBJ2-1	.	TRBD1	CASSVTTGQGHEQFF	TGTGCCAGCAGCGTAACTACGGGACAGGGCCATGAGCAGTTCTTC
TRBV19	TRBJ1-2	.	TRBD1	CASSIGQGIVGYTF	TGTGCCAGTAGTATTGGACAGGGAATCGTCGGCTACACCTTC
TRBV27	TRBJ2-5	.	TRBD1	CASSLSTGAGETQYF	TGTGCCAGCAGTTTATCGACAGGGGCCGGGGAGACCCAGTACTTC
TRBV6-5	TRBJ1-2	.	.	CASSSDTYGYTF	TGTGCCAGCAGTTCCGACACCTATGGCTACACCTTC
TRBV7-9	TRBJ2-5	.	.	CASSLAGVEQYF	TGTGCCAGCAGCTTAGCTGGGGTTGAGCAGTACTTC
TRBV19	TRBJ2-1	.	.	CASNPPHTSSYNEQFF	TGTGCCAGTAACCCCCCCCATACGTCCTCCTACAATGAGCAGTTCTTC
TRBV29-1	TRBJ2-3	.	TRBD2	CSVESREVSVGTQYF	TGCAGCGTTGAATCCCGGGAGGTTAGCGTAGGTACGCAGTATTTT
TRBV28	TRBJ2-7	.	TRBD1	CASSFYYDRGIPAGYEQYF	TGTGCCAGCAGTTTTTATTATGACAGGGGGATTCCGGCGGGCTACGAGCAGTACTTC
TRBV5-6	TRBJ1-1	.	.	CASSLGWGEAFF	TGTGCCAGCAGCTTGGGGTGGGGTGAAGCTTTCTTT
TRBV11-2	TRBJ2-7	once	.	CASSLGVGEAGYEQYF	TGTGCCAGCAGCTTAGGAGTGGGGGAGGCAGGCTACGAGCAGTACTTC
TRBV13	TRBJ2-2	.	TRBD2	CASSAPAGGYTGELFF	TGTGCCAGCAGCGCCCCTGCGGGAGGGTATACCGGGGAGCTGTTTTTT
TRBV27	TRBJ1-2	once	.	CASSLSTDQPWGYTF	TGTGCCAGCAGTTTATCCACAGACCAGCCTTGGGGCTACACCTTC
TRBV29-1	TRBJ2-2	.	.	CSVTGTPGNTGELFF	TGCAGCGTTACCGGGACACCGGGGAACACCGGGGAGCTGTTTTTT
TRBV25-1	TRBJ2-1	.	TRBD2	CASSEYGGGRLYNEQFF	TGTGCCAGCAGTGAATACGGGGGAGGGAGACTCTACAATGAGCAGTTCTTC
TRBV7-9	TRBJ2-7	.	.	CASSSGQPYEQYF	TGTGCCAGCAGCTCAGGACAGCCCTACGAGCAGTACTTC
TRBV2	TRBJ1-5	.	.	CASSEASGIQPQHF	TGTGCCAGCAGTGAAGCGTCGGGGATTCAGCCCCAGCATTTT
TRBV28	TRBJ2-5	.	TRBD2	CAAGTSGRRETQYF	TGTGCCGCAGGGACTAGCGGGAGAAGGGAGACCCAGTACTTC
TRBV27	TRBJ2-7	.	TRBD2	CASSSSGRPYEQYF	TGTGCCAGCAGTTCTAGCGGGAGGCCCTACGAGCAGTACTTC
TRBV11-2	TRBJ2-7	.	.	CASTSGVSSYEQYF	TGTGCCAGCACCTCCGGGGTGAGCTCCTACGAGCAGTACTTC
TRBV5-4	TRBJ2-7	.	TRBD1	CASSLEPGRGHDEQYF	TGTGCCAGCAGCTTGGAACCGGGCAGGGGGCACGACGAGCAGTACTTC
TRBV2	TRBJ2-1	.	TRBD2	CASSAELAGGTYEQFF	TGTGCCAGCAGTGCTGAACTAGCGGGAGGTACATATGAGCAGTTCTTC
TRBV28	TRBJ2-2	.	TRBD2	CASRPGLDNTGELFF	TGTGCCAGCAGACCGGGACTAGATAACACCGGGGAGCTGTTTTTT
TRBV5-6	TRBJ2-7	.	.	CASSSLGGNEQYF	TGTGCCAGCAGCTCTCTAGGTGGTAACGAGCAGTACTTC